This T cell receptor beta chain was recorded in a study of cytomegalovirus exposure and HLA in healthy donors. Whole-study findings and limits: The finding came from a later analysis; first-cohort TCR clusters tended to co-occur in the roughly 110 validation repertoires.

Turning to this clone: The antigen is undetermined.

TCRdb's copy holds only in-frame clones and misses some; the assay was immunoSEQ multiplex PCR. The sample lists some 90,000 clones, 95% to 98% occurring once. In germline, CDR1 is LNHDA, CDR2 SQIVND (reference sequence). The CDR3 has 15 amino acids. The trim removed 5 bases at V and 8 bases at J, leaving 13 bases unmatched. This sequence originates from a man aged 18 to 29 in good health and CMV-seronegative. Sequencing was performed on PBMCs. This chain uses TRBV19 with TRBJ1-2; TRBD1 agrees at 8 bases. The CDR3 spells CASSPSLGRGQGYTF. CDR3 DNA: TGTGCCAGTAGTCCCAGCCTGGGCAGGGGGCAGGGCTACACCTTC.